This TCR beta chain was profiled in a study of shared clonotypes between healthy human individuals (dated by TCRdb to the early 2020s). As for the study more broadly: The cohort included three men and a couple of women between 18 and 49 years of age. Different laboratories and diverse techniques were used to prepare libraries and sequence TCR repertoires, to increase sequencing depth and limit assay-specific biases. For each donor, three plates each were used for CD4 naive and CD4 memory, two plates were used for CD8 naive, and one plate was used for CD8 memory. The study deeply sequenced blood TCR repertoires of about five healthy adults to estimate repertoire size and the extent of clonotype sharing between individuals. Leukapheresis yielded between about 0.94 and 9.5 billion PBMCs per donor. Study-level results and caveats: Incomplete sequencing was indicated by rarefaction of sorted-subset datasets, despite the large sequencing depth. Compared with non-shared clonotypes, the clonotypes found in all four sorted-subset donors had higher generation probabilities. Only blood was sampled, and tissue TCR repertoires likely differ from those in blood. Pairwise subsampling indicated that sequencing depth was expected to affect the degree of clonotype sharing among donors. Larger estimated clonotype richness was generally found for naive subsets than for memory subsets. The small number of donors limited the genetic and exposure-history diversity represented. When a few donors were compared, the shared fraction of clonotypes was about 5% for naive CD4, around 3.6% for naive CD8, more than 2% for memory CD4, and 0.4% for memory CD8.

Healthy HIV-negative adults with no recently reported acute infections or vaccinations were included as donors. Every donor was a Caucasian adult residing in Nashville, Tennessee, USA. Magnetic negative selection was used to enrich CD4+ T cells, after which naive cells were positively selected on CD45RA and the negative fraction became the memory subset. Blood was obtained by leukapheresis, after which PBMCs were separated by Ficoll-Histopaque density gradient centrifugation and cryopreserved in liquid nitrogen vapor phase. Analytical flow cytometry was used to check the purity and quantity of each magnetically sorted T cell population. Each sorted fraction had its genomic DNA isolated and then quantified by UV absorbance on a Nanodrop 2000c. A word on this clone: It lacks a known antigen. Per-nucleotide qualities are absent, and no much larger clonotype sits a single base away.

The CDR3 contains 14 residues, cysteine and phenylalanine counted. Only CDR3 DNA remains: 42 bases, in frame from the first base. Between the V and J ends, shortened by 0 bases and 4 bases respectively, the junction contains 7 bases. The germline V gene sets CDR1 to SGHRS and CDR2 to YFSETQ. TCR CDR3 regions were amplified from genomic DNA by multiplex PCR using the deep immunoSEQ assay. Extracted genomic DNA from each cell subset was spread evenly across all wells of several immunoSEQ 96-well plates, with each plate serving as a replicate. For sorted subsets, around 200 ng genomic DNA, equal to 30,000 to 35,000 T cell genomes, was loaded into each replicate PCR. Purified libraries were measured with a Qubit 3.0 fluorometer, size-checked on a Bioanalyzer 2100, and measured again with the KAPA Library Quantification kit. Every immunoSEQ 96-well plate was sequenced on a dedicated single-read 150-cycle Illumina NextSeq 550 flow cell. The published analysis was carried out like this. Because only junctional sequences without quality scores were contained in the immunoSEQ output, filtering matching that applied to full-length reads could not be performed. To assign V/J genes and CDR3, sequences were annotated using PyIR, a Python wrapper for IgBLAST v1.9, with IMGT germline references. Reads were removed for weak V/J assignments (E-value above 1e-6), missing CDR3, stop codons, out-of-frame junctions, or ambiguous translated residues. V3J clonotypes were defined as sequences sharing an identical inferred V gene, J gene, and CDR3 amino acid sequence. To compute the percentage overlap between repertoires, the number of shared unique clonotypes was divided by the size of the smaller repertoire. Richness of each repertoire was evaluated using RTK rarefaction, the Chao1 estimator, and Recon v2.1 estimates of unobserved clonotypes. OLGA was used to compute generation probabilities for all TCRbeta clonotypes that the gDNA method yielded from a handful of donors. TCRdb mirrors the immuneACCESS table, restricted to in-frame sequences. Some clones are absent from its copies; in checked studies, under half trace to an unresolved V gene, and the reason for the others is unknown. D and trimming were read from the DNA, whereas the V and J calls and clone size are those reported in that table. This sample gives over a million clones in total; roughly 98.5% of them show up just once. The leading ten clones occupy approximately 0.38% of the sample.

This sequence originates from a young man in good health. The chain links TRBV5-1 with TRBJ1-4; the D region possibly corresponds to TRBD1 (5 bases align). Sequences were obtained from naive CD4+ T cells sorted from blood. The cell subset or site label here, explained by the study, means: CD45RA+ positively selected. Read as DNA, the sequence is TGCGCCAGCAGCTTGGGAGACAGTAATGAAAAACTGTTTTTT. Translated, this is CASSLGDSNEKLFF.